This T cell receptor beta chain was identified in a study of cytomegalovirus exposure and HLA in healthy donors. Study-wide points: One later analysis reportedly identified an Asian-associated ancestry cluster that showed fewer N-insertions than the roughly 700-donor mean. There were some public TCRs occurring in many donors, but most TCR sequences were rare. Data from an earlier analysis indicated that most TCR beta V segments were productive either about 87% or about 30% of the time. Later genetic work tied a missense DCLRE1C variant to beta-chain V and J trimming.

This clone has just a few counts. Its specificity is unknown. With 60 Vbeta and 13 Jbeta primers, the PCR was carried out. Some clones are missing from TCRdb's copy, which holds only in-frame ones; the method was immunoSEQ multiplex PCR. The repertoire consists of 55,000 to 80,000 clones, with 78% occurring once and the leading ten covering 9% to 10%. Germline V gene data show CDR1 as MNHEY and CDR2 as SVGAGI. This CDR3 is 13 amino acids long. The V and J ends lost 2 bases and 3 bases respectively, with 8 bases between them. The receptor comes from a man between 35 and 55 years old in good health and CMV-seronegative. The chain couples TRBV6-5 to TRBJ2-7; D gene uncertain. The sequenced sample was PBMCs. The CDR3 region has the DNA TGTGCCAGCAGTTACAACAAGAACTACGAGCAGTACTTC. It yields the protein CASSYNKNYEQYF.